The rows below give T cell receptor beta chains drawn from one sample of a study of Tregs in tolerant kidney transplant recipients. Antigens of these TCRs are unknown. Clones were read by immunoSEQ multiplex PCR, and TCRdb kept only the in-frame ones, dropping some. The sample has 15,000 to 20,000 clones, approximately 61% seen once. Sequenced: Tregs from blood cultured with allogeneic cells. The source of these receptors is a human donor in good health. Each CDR3 is given with its conserved first and last residue. Each record gives: clone size, D gene, J gene, CDR3 length, V gene, CDR3 DNA, CDR3 protein. The D gene is left open where the match is weak. Size tells how often a clone was seen (once, few, many) or the class of an expanded clone, and some rows leave it out.

clone_size: once; d_call: NA; j_call: TRBJ2-5; cdr3_length: 16; v_call: TRBV7-6; cdr3_nt: TGTGCCAGCAGCTCCCCGACGGCTGGGGGAGGAGAGACCCAGTACTTC; cdr3_aa: CASSSPTAGGGETQYF
clone_size: NA; d_call: TRBD1; j_call: TRBJ1-6; cdr3_length: 14; v_call: TRBV10-3; cdr3_nt: TGTGCCACCCGGGACAGACCTACTAGTTCACCCCTCCACTTT; cdr3_aa: CATRDRPTSSPLHF
clone_size: NA; d_call: TRBD2; j_call: TRBJ2-1; cdr3_length: 15; v_call: TRBV11-1; cdr3_nt: TGTGCCAGCAGCTCGGGACTAGCGGGGTCGTTTAAGCAGTTCTTC; cdr3_aa: CASSSGLAGSFKQFF
clone_size: once; d_call: NA; j_call: TRBJ2-3; cdr3_length: 12; v_call: TRBV10-2; cdr3_nt: TGCGCCAGCAGTACGACGGGAGATACGCAGTATTTT; cdr3_aa: CASSTTGDTQYF
clone_size: NA; d_call: NA; j_call: TRBJ1-5; cdr3_length: 14; v_call: TRBV6-5; cdr3_nt: TGTGCCAGCAGTTCCCAAGGGGGATATCAGCCCCAGCATTTT; cdr3_aa: CASSSQGGYQPQHF
clone_size: NA; d_call: NA; j_call: TRBJ2-6; cdr3_length: 16; v_call: TRBV14; cdr3_nt: TGTGCCAGCAGCCAATTTCGGAGCTCTGGGGCCAACGTCCTGACTTTC; cdr3_aa: CASSQFRSSGANVLTF
clone_size: NA; d_call: TRBD2; j_call: TRBJ2-1; cdr3_length: 18; v_call: TRBV11-3; cdr3_nt: TGTGCCAGCAGCTTGGGGACTAGCGGGGGGAGCTCCTACAATGAGCAGTTCTTC; cdr3_aa: CASSLGTSGGSSYNEQFF
clone_size: medium-sized; d_call: NA; j_call: TRBJ1-6; cdr3_length: 13; v_call: TRBV10-3; cdr3_nt: TGTGCCATCAGTGAACAGGATAGATCACCCCTCCACTTT; cdr3_aa: CAISEQDRSPLHF
clone_size: NA; d_call: TRBD1; j_call: TRBJ1-6; cdr3_length: 14; v_call: TRBV27; cdr3_nt: TGTGCCAGCAGTATGACAGGGTGGAATTCACCCCTCCACTTT; cdr3_aa: CASSMTGWNSPLHF
clone_size: once; d_call: TRBD2; j_call: TRBJ2-3; cdr3_length: 17; v_call: TRBV7-2; cdr3_nt: TGTGCCAGCAGCTTAGGGGGCGGCGGGAGACGGGCAGATACGCAGTATTTT; cdr3_aa: CASSLGGGGRRADTQYF
clone_size: NA; d_call: NA; j_call: TRBJ2-1; cdr3_length: 14; v_call: TRBV30; cdr3_nt: TGTGCCTGGAGGCTAATCGGGATCAACAATGAGCAGTTCTTC; cdr3_aa: CAWRLIGINNEQFF
clone_size: NA; d_call: NA; j_call: TRBJ2-3; cdr3_length: 15; v_call: TRBV6-5; cdr3_nt: TGTGCCAGCAGTTACCGGGACTCCCGCACAGATACGCAGTATTTT; cdr3_aa: CASSYRDSRTDTQYF
clone_size: NA; d_call: NA; j_call: TRBJ2-2; cdr3_length: 13; v_call: TRBV10-3; cdr3_nt: TGTGCCATCACTGGCGCCGGGGGCGGGGAGCTGTTTTTT; cdr3_aa: CAITGAGGGELFF
clone_size: few; d_call: NA; j_call: TRBJ1-2; cdr3_length: 14; v_call: TRBV5-5; cdr3_nt: TGTGCCAGCAGCGCCGGGGGTCCCGCGAGGTACTACACCTTC; cdr3_aa: CASSAGGPARYYTF
clone_size: few; d_call: TRBD1; j_call: TRBJ2-3; cdr3_length: 14; v_call: TRBV5-1; cdr3_nt: TGCGCCAGCTGGGGGGGACAGGGAACAGATACGCAGTATTTT; cdr3_aa: CASWGGQGTDTQYF
clone_size: NA; d_call: TRBD2; j_call: TRBJ2-7; cdr3_length: 15; v_call: TRBV7-2; cdr3_nt: TGTGCCAGCAGCACACGCGGGGGTCACTCCTACGAGCAGTACTTC; cdr3_aa: CASSTRGGHSYEQYF
clone_size: NA; d_call: TRBD2; j_call: TRBJ2-5; cdr3_length: 15; v_call: TRBV10-1; cdr3_nt: TGCGCCAGCAGAGCCCTCGGAGCGGGGGCTGAGACCCAGTACTTC; cdr3_aa: CASRALGAGAETQYF
clone_size: NA; d_call: NA; j_call: TRBJ1-2; cdr3_length: 13; v_call: TRBV9; cdr3_nt: TGTGCCAGCATAGACAGTGGGGGGAACGGCTACACCTTC; cdr3_aa: CASIDSGGNGYTF
clone_size: NA; d_call: NA; j_call: TRBJ1-5; cdr3_length: 12; v_call: TRBV4-2; cdr3_nt: TGTGCCAGCAGCTTGTTTGGAAAGCCCCAGCATTTT; cdr3_aa: CASSLFGKPQHF
clone_size: NA; d_call: NA; j_call: TRBJ2-1; cdr3_length: 15; v_call: TRBV9; cdr3_nt: TGTGCCAGCAGCGTAGCAGCCTTCTCCTACAATGAGCAGTTCTTC; cdr3_aa: CASSVAAFSYNEQFF
clone_size: NA; d_call: NA; j_call: TRBJ2-3; cdr3_length: 17; v_call: TRBV4-3; cdr3_nt: TGCGCCAGCAGCCAAGAGGCGGGGGCACGGGGTTCGGATACGCAGTATTTT; cdr3_aa: CASSQEAGARGSDTQYF
clone_size: NA; d_call: NA; j_call: TRBJ2-1; cdr3_length: 17; v_call: TRBV4-1; cdr3_nt: TGCGCCAGCAGCCATCCCCGAGACGGGGTTTATCGGAATGAGCAGTTCTTC; cdr3_aa: CASSHPRDGVYRNEQFF
clone_size: medium-sized; d_call: TRBD2; j_call: TRBJ2-3; cdr3_length: 17; v_call: TRBV5-1; cdr3_nt: TGCGCCAGCAGCTGGGGACTAGCGGGAGTAAGCACAGATACGCAGTATTTT; cdr3_aa: CASSWGLAGVSTDTQYF
clone_size: once; d_call: NA; j_call: TRBJ2-3; cdr3_length: 14; v_call: TRBV6-5; cdr3_nt: TGTGCCAGCTGGGGGGCCCGTAGCACAGATACGCAGTATTTT; cdr3_aa: CASWGARSTDTQYF
clone_size: NA; d_call: NA; j_call: TRBJ2-1; cdr3_length: 13; v_call: TRBV18; cdr3_nt: TGTGCCAGCTCACCTGACACACACAATGAGCAGTTCTTC; cdr3_aa: CASSPDTHNEQFF
clone_size: NA; d_call: TRBD2; j_call: TRBJ2-3; cdr3_length: 14; v_call: TRBV4-1; cdr3_nt: TGCGCCAGCAGGAGGACTAGCGGAACAGATACGCAGTATTTT; cdr3_aa: CASRRTSGTDTQYF
clone_size: few; d_call: NA; j_call: TRBJ1-1; cdr3_length: 15; v_call: TRBV6-6; cdr3_nt: TGTGCCAGCACCCAGGGAGGATTGGGTAACACTGAAGCTTTCTTT; cdr3_aa: CASTQGGLGNTEAFF
clone_size: NA; d_call: NA; j_call: TRBJ2-5; cdr3_length: 13; v_call: TRBV9; cdr3_nt: TGTGCCAGCAGCGTATATGGTGGGGAGACCCAGTACTTC; cdr3_aa: CASSVYGGETQYF
clone_size: NA; d_call: TRBD1; j_call: TRBJ1-2; cdr3_length: 16; v_call: TRBV10-3; cdr3_nt: TGTGCCATCAGTGAGTCCGTTGGGACAGCCAACTATGGCTACACCTTC; cdr3_aa: CAISESVGTANYGYTF
clone_size: NA; d_call: NA; j_call: TRBJ1-3; cdr3_length: 13; v_call: TRBV6-1; cdr3_nt: TGTGCCAGCAGTGTCGGATTTGGAAACACCATATATTTT; cdr3_aa: CASSVGFGNTIYF
clone_size: medium-sized; d_call: NA; j_call: TRBJ2-7; cdr3_length: 13; v_call: TRBV4-2; cdr3_nt: TGTGCCAGCAGCCAATCTCCGTGGGTCCGTGTGAGGTTC; cdr3_aa: CASSQSPWVRVRF
clone_size: NA; d_call: NA; j_call: TRBJ2-1; cdr3_length: 16; v_call: TRBV9; cdr3_nt: TGTGCCAGCAGCGGAAAAGGCACAGAATCCTACAATGAGCAGTTCTTC; cdr3_aa: CASSGKGTESYNEQFF
clone_size: NA; d_call: TRBD2; j_call: TRBJ2-7; cdr3_length: 18; v_call: TRBV5-4; cdr3_nt: TGTGCCAGCAGCTTGTTCGACCTGTTAGCGGGAGTTTTCAGCGAGCAGTACTTC; cdr3_aa: CASSLFDLLAGVFSEQYF
clone_size: NA; d_call: TRBD1; j_call: TRBJ1-5; cdr3_length: 14; v_call: TRBV15; cdr3_nt: TGTGCCACCAGCTCCCAGGGGGGAGAGGCGGCCCAGCATTTT; cdr3_aa: CATSSQGGEAAQHF
clone_size: NA; d_call: NA; j_call: TRBJ2-3; cdr3_length: 15; v_call: TRBV23-1; cdr3_nt: TGCGCCAGCAGTCACCCTCGCGGATGCACAGATACGCAGTATTTT; cdr3_aa: CASSHPRGCTDTQYF
clone_size: NA; d_call: NA; j_call: TRBJ2-1; cdr3_length: 13; v_call: TRBV5-6; cdr3_nt: TGTGCCAGCAGGTACGGGACTTACAATGAGCAGTTCTTC; cdr3_aa: CASRYGTYNEQFF
clone_size: NA; d_call: NA; j_call: TRBJ1-2; cdr3_length: 13; v_call: TRBV13; cdr3_nt: TGTGCCAGCGGGGGCCTGAATAACTATGGCTACACCTTC; cdr3_aa: CASGGLNNYGYTF
clone_size: medium-sized; d_call: TRBD1; j_call: TRBJ1-2; cdr3_length: 15; v_call: TRBV5-1; cdr3_nt: TGCGCCAGCAGCGTCCCCGGGACAGGGGGGCGAGGCTACACCTTC; cdr3_aa: CASSVPGTGGRGYTF
clone_size: NA; d_call: NA; j_call: TRBJ2-7; cdr3_length: 15; v_call: TRBV6-5; cdr3_nt: TGTGCCAGCAGTTACGGCGACAGGCGCTCCTACGAGCAGTACTTC; cdr3_aa: CASSYGDRRSYEQYF
clone_size: NA; d_call: NA; j_call: TRBJ2-1; cdr3_length: 13; v_call: TRBV11-1; cdr3_nt: TGTGCCAGCAGCGTGGGATCCTACAATGAGCAGTTCTTC; cdr3_aa: CASSVGSYNEQFF
clone_size: NA; d_call: NA; j_call: TRBJ1-3; cdr3_length: 14; v_call: TRBV9; cdr3_nt: TGTGCCAGCACCGGGAGGGAGGGTGGAAACACCATATATTTT; cdr3_aa: CASTGREGGNTIYF
clone_size: NA; d_call: TRBD1; j_call: TRBJ2-7; cdr3_length: 14; v_call: TRBV6-5; cdr3_nt: TGTGCCAGCAGCCGAGGACAGGGGGCAGGGGAGCAGTACTTC; cdr3_aa: CASSRGQGAGEQYF
clone_size: NA; d_call: NA; j_call: TRBJ1-5; cdr3_length: 15; v_call: TRBV6-6; cdr3_nt: TGTGCCAGCAGGGACAGACCTACCGCTAATCAGCCCCAGCATTTT; cdr3_aa: CASRDRPTANQPQHF
clone_size: NA; d_call: NA; j_call: TRBJ1-2; cdr3_length: 13; v_call: TRBV29-1; cdr3_nt: TGCAGCGTTGGGGGGGATTTAGGGTATGGCTACACCTTC; cdr3_aa: CSVGGDLGYGYTF
clone_size: medium-sized; d_call: TRBD1; j_call: TRBJ1-6; cdr3_length: 11; v_call: TRBV6-5; cdr3_nt: TGTGCCAGCTCCAGATGGGGACAGGTTTACTTT; cdr3_aa: CASSRWGQVYF
clone_size: medium-sized; d_call: NA; j_call: TRBJ2-3; cdr3_length: 12; v_call: TRBV12-5; cdr3_nt: TGTGCTAGTGGTTTTGCAACAGATACGCAGTATTTT; cdr3_aa: CASGFATDTQYF
clone_size: NA; d_call: NA; j_call: TRBJ2-5; cdr3_length: 13; v_call: TRBV7-6; cdr3_nt: TGTGCCAGCAGCTTACTCGGGCAAGAGACCCAGTACTTC; cdr3_aa: CASSLLGQETQYF
clone_size: NA; d_call: NA; j_call: TRBJ2-1; cdr3_length: 12; v_call: TRBV11-2; cdr3_nt: TGTGCCAGCAACCCTCCTTTTCGCAAGCAGTTCTTC; cdr3_aa: CASNPPFRKQFF
clone_size: NA; d_call: NA; j_call: TRBJ2-7; cdr3_length: 15; v_call: TRBV7-3; cdr3_nt: TGTGCCAGCACCCCCGGGAGAGCGAGGTCCTACGAGCAGTACTTC; cdr3_aa: CASTPGRARSYEQYF
clone_size: few; d_call: NA; j_call: TRBJ1-2; cdr3_length: 13; v_call: TRBV23-1; cdr3_nt: TGCGCCAGCATAAGGGAGTGGGGCTATGGCTACACCTTC; cdr3_aa: CASIREWGYGYTF
clone_size: medium-sized; d_call: TRBD2; j_call: TRBJ2-3; cdr3_length: 16; v_call: TRBV6-6; cdr3_nt: TGTGCCAGCAGTAACAAAGCGGGGGGGAGCACAGATACGCAGTATTTT; cdr3_aa: CASSNKAGGSTDTQYF